The entry below gives a single T cell receptor beta chain sequence along with its context. As processed by the authors: How many nucleated cells were present was estimated from reference gene primer amplification. Clones were sequenced by immunoSEQ multiplex PCR, and TCRdb holds only the in-frame ones, with some missing. V and J calls and clone size are as listed in that table; D and trimming were resolved from the DNA. The profile shows about 410,000 clones, roughly 91% of them singletons. This specimen belongs to a study of blood T cell repertoires in COVID-19. The CDR3 runs 17 residues. The V end was cut by 4 bases, the J end by 0 bases, with 17 bases between. Germline V gene lookup returns CDR1 SEHNR and CDR2 FQNEAQ (reference sequence).

The clonotype comes from a man younger than 35 who had recovered from COVID-19. The rearrangement uses TRBV7-9 and TRBJ2-3, with D possibly being TRBD1 (6 bases). Material: PBMCs or T cells enriched from blood (not recorded which). In DNA form, the CDR3 reads TGTGCCAGCAGCTCTACATTAGGGGGACGCAGCACAGATACGCAGTATTTT. As protein: CASSSTLGGRSTDTQYF.